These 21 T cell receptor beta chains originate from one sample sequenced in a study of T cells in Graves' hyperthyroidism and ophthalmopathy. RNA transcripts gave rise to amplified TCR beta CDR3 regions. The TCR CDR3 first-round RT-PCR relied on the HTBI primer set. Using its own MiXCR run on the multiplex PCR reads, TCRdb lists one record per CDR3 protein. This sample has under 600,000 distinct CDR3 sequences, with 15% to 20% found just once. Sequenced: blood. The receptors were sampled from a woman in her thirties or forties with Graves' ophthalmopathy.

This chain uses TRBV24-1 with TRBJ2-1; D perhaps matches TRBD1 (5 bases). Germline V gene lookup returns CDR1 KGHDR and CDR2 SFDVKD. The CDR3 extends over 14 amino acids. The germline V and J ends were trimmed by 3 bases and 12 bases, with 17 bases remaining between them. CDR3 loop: CATSDLGQGSRQFF. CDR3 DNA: TGTGCCACCAGTGATCTTGGGCAGGGAAGTCGGCAGTTCTTC.

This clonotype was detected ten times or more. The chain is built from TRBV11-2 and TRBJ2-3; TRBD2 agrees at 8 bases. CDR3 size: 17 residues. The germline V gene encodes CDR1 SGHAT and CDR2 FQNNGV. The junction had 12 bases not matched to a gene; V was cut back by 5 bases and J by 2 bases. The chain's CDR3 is CASSPSGGGPSTDTQYF. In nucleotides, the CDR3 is TGTGCCAGCAGCCCCTCGGGCGGGGGGCCATCCACAGATACGCAGTATTTT.

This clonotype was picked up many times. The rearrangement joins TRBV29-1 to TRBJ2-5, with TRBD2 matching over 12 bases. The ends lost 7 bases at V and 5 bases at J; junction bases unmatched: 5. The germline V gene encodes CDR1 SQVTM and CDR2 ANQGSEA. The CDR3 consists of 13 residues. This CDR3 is CSGASGGAETQYF. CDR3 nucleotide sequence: TGCAGCGGTGCTAGCGGGGGGGCGGAGACCCAGTACTTC.

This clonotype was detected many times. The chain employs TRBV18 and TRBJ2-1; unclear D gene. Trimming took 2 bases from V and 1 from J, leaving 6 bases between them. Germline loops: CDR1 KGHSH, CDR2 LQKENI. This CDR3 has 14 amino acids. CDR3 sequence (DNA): TGTGCCAGCTCACCAGAGCTTTCCTACAATGAGCAGTTCTTC. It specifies CASSPELSYNEQFF.

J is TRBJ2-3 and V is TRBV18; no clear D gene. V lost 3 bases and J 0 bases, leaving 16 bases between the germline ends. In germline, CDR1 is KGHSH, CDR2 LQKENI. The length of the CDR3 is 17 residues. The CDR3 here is CASSPVELSPSTDTQYF. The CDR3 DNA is TGTGCCAGCTCACCTGTCGAACTATCGCCTAGCACAGATACGCAGTATTTT.

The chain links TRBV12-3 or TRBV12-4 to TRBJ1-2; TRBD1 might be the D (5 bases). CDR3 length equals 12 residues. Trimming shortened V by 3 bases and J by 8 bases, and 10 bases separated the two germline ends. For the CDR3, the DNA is TGTGCCAGCAGTTTTAGGGGTTCGGGCTACACCTTC. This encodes CASSFRGSGYTF.

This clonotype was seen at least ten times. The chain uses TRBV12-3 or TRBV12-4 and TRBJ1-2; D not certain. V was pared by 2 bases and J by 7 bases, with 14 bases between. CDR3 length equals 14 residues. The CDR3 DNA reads TGTGCCAGCAGTTTAACCCCAAATTCGGGTGGCTACACCTTC. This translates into CASSLTPNSGGYTF.

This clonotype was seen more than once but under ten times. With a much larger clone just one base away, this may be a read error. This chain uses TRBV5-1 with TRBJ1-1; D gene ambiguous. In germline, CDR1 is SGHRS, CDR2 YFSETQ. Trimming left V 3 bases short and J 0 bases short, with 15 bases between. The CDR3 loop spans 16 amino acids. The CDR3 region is CASSWSAGFVNTEAFF. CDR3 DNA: TGCGCCAGCAGCTGGTCGGCAGGCTTCGTGAACACTGAAGCTTTCTTT.

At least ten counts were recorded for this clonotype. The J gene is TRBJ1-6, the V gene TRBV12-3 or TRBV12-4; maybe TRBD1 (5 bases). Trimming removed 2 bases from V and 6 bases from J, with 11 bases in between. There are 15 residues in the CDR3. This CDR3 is CASSLTGGRNSPLHF. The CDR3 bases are TGTGCCAGCAGTTTAACAGGCGGGCGTAATTCACCCCTCCACTTT.

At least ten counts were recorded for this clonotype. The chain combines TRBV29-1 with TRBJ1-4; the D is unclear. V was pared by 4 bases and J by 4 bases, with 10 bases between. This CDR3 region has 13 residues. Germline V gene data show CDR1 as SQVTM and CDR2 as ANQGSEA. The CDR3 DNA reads TGCAGCGTTGCCGTGGGGAATAATGAAAAACTGTTTTTT. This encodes CSVAVGNNEKLFF.

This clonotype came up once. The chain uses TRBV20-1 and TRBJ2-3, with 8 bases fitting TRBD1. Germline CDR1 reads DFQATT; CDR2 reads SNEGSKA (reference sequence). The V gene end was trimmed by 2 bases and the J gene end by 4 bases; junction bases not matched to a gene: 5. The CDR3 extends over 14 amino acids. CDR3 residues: CSARLGQGADTQYF. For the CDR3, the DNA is TGCAGTGCTAGATTAGGACAGGGAGCAGATACGCAGTATTTT.

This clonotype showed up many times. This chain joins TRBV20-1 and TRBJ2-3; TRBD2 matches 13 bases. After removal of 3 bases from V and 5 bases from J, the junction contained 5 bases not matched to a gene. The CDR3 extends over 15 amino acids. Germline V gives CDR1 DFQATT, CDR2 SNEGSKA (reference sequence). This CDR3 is CSARGGLAGLDTQYF. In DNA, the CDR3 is TGCAGTGCTAGGGGGGGACTAGCGGGGCTAGATACGCAGTATTTT.

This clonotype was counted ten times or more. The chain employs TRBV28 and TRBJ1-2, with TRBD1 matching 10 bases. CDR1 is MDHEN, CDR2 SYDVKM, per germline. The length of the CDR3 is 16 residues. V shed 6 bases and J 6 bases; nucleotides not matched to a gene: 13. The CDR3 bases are TGTGCCAGCAGCTACCCGCCGGGGACAGGGGAGGATGGCTACACCTTC. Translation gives CASSYPPGTGEDGYTF.

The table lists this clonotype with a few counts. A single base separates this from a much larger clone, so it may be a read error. The CDR3 DNA follows: TGTGCCAGCAGCTTAGTCCAGGCTGCCTACAATGGGCAGTTCTTC. Its translation is CASSLVQAAYNGQFF. V usage is TRBV11-3 and J usage is TRBJ2-1, with D hard to call. The CDR3 is 15 amino acids. From germline, CDR1 is SGHNT and CDR2 YENEEA. Full variable domain (remainder filled in from reference TRBV11-3 and TRBJ2-1): EAGVVQSPRYKIIEKKQPVAFWCNPISGHNTLYWYLQNLGQGPELLIRYENEEAVDDSQLPKDRFSAERLKGVDSTLKIQPAELGDSAVYLCASSLVQAAYNGQFFGPGTRLTVL.

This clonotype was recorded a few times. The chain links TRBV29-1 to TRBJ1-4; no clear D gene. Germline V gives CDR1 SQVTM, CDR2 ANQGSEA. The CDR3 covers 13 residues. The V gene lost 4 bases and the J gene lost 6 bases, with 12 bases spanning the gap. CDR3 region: CSVGGGSYEKLFF. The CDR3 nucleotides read TGCAGCGTTGGTGGCGGATCCTATGAAAAACTGTTTTTT.

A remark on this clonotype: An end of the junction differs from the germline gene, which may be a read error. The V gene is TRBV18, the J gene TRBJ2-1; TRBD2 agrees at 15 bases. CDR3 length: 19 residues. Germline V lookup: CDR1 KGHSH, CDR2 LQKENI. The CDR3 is CASSPPWTSGGASYNGQFF. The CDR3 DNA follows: TGTGCCAGCTCACCACCTTGGACTAGCGGGGGGGCGTCCTACAATGGGCAGTTCTTC.

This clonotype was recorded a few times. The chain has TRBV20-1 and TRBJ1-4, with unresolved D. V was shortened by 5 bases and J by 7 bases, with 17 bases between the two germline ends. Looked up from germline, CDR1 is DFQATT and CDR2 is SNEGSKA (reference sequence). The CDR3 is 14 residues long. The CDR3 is CSASNVRIGEKLFF. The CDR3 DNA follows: TGCAGTGCTTCAAACGTACGAATTGGTGAAAAACTGTTTTTT.

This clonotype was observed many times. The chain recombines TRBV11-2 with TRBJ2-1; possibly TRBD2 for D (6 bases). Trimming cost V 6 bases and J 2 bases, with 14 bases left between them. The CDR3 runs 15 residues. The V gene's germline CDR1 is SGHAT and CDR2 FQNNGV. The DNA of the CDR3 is TGTGCCAGCAGAATAACGGACTACCCCTACAATGAGCAGTTCTTC. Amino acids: CASRITDYPYNEQFF.

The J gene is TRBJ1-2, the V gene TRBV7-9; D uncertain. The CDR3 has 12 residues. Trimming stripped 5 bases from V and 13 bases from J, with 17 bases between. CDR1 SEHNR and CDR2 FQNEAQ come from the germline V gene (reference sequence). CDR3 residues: CASSIGSVHFTF. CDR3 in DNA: TGTGCCAGCAGCATCGGGTCCGTGCATTTCACCTTC.

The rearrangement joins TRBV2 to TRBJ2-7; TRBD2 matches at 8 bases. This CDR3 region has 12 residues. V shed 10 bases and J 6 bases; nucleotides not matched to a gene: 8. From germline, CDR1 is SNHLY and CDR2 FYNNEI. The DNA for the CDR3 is TGTGCCACCTCACCGGGAGGGTTCGAGCAGTACTTC. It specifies CATSPGGFEQYF. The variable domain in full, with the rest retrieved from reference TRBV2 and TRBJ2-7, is EPEVTQTPSHQVTQMGQEVILRCVPISNHLYFYWYRQILGQKVEFLVSFYNNEISEKSEIFDDQFSVERPDGSNFTLKIRSTKLEDSAMYFCATSPGGFEQYFGPGTRLTVT.

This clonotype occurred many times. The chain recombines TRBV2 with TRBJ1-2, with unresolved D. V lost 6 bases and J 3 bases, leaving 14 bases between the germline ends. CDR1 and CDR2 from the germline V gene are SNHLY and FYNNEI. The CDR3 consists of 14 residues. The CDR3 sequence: CASRDYGWDYGYTF. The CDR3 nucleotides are TGTGCCAGCAGGGACTACGGGTGGGACTATGGCTACACCTTC.